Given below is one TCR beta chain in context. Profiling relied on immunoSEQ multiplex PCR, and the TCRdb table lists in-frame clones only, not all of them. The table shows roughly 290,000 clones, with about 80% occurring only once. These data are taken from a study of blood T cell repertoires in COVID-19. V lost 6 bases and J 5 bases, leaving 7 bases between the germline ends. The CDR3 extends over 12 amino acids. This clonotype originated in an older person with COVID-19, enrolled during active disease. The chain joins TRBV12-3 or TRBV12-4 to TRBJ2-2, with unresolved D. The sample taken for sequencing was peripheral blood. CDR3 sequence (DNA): TGTGCCAGCAGCTATACTACCGGGGAGCTGTTTTTT. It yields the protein CASSYTTGELFF.